Presented here are 20 T cell receptor beta chains from one specimen sequenced in a study of cytomegalovirus exposure and HLA in healthy donors. With 60 Vbeta and 13 Jbeta primers, the PCR was carried out. The repertoire was sequenced with immunoSEQ multiplex PCR; TCRdb's copy has only in-frame clones and lacks some. Of around 110,000 clones detected, about 85% appear once; the ten largest clones hold approximately 2.4%. Sequencing was carried out using PBMCs. The receptors were sampled from a man in his thirties or forties in good health and CMV-seronegative.

CDR3 in DNA: TGTGCCAGCAGCTTCCCTCCGGGACAGGGGGAGACCCAGTACTTC. Its translation is CASSFPPGQGETQYF. The genes are TRBV7-8 and TRBJ2-5; the match to TRBD1 covers 10 bases. Germline V CDR1 and CDR2: SGHVS, FQNEAQ. The length of the CDR3 is 15 residues. Unmatched junction bases numbered 6, after V lost 3 bases and J lost 5 bases.

The chain employs TRBV30 and TRBJ2-3; tentatively, D is TRBD1 (6 bases). The CDR3 spans 15 residues. Per germline, CDR1 GTSNPN and CDR2 SVGIG (reference sequence). V lost 3 bases, J lost 2 bases, and 15 bases lay in between. The CDR3 reads CAWSPDSLVTDTQYF. The CDR3 region has the DNA TGTGCCTGGAGCCCGGACAGCCTAGTCACAGATACGCAGTATTTT.

The chain recombines TRBV21-1 with TRBJ1-1; the table gives TRBD1 as D, unverified against the DNA. TRBV21-1 is assigned pseudogene status. CDR3 size: 15 residues. DNA for the CDR3: TGTGCCAGCACTGACAGGGGCCTCATGAACACTGAAGCTTTCTTT. Translating gives CASTDRGLMNTEAFF.

The V and J genes are TRBV18 and TRBJ1-1; 11 nucleotides match TRBD1. Germline trimming cut 2 bases from V and 1 base from J; bases unmatched to any gene: 3. The germline gives CDR1 KGHSH, CDR2 LQKENI. This CDR3 contains 16 residues. The CDR3 is CASSPGTGGRNTEAFF. The CDR3 DNA follows: TGTGCCAGCTCACCAGGGACAGGGGGACGGAACACTGAAGCTTTCTTT.

This clone has only one observation. The CDR3 DNA is TGCAGCGTTGAAACGGGCCAGGGCACTAACTATGGCTACACCTTC. Protein product: CSVETGQGTNYGYTF. J is TRBJ1-2 and V is TRBV29-1, with D tentatively TRBD1 (5 bases). V gave up 2 bases and J gave up 0 bases, with 13 bases separating them. CDR3 size: 15 residues. Germline lookup yields CDR1 SQVTM and CDR2 ANQGSEA. Filled out from reference TRBV29-1 and TRBJ1-2, the complete variable domain reads SAVISQKPSRDICQRGTSLTIQCQVDSQVTMMFWYRQQPGQSLTLIATANQGSEATYESGFVIDKFPISRPNLTFSTLTVSNMSPEDSSIYLCSVETGQGTNYGYTFGSGTRLTVV.

The chain links TRBV9 to TRBJ2-3; a possible D gene is TRBD1 (5 bases). The CDR3 covers 15 residues. Trimming took off 3 bases at V and 2 bases at J, with 13 bases between the two ends. Looked up from germline, CDR1 is SGDLS and CDR2 is YYNGEE. CDR3: CASSGTSGHTDTQYF. In DNA, the CDR3 is TGTGCCAGCAGCGGAACCTCAGGGCACACAGATACGCAGTATTTT. Using reference TRBV9 and TRBJ2-3 for the parts outside the CDR3, the full variable domain is DSGVTQTPKHLITATGQRVTLRCSPRSGDLSVYWYQQSLDQGLQFLIQYYNGEERAKGNILERFSAQQFPDLHSELNLSSLELGDSALYFCASSGTSGHTDTQYFGPGTRLTVL.

This rearrangement joins TRBV4-1 to TRBJ1-1; possible D gene TRBD1, 5 bases. V was pared by 0 bases and J by 0 bases, with 8 bases between. This CDR3 comprises 15 residues. Germline loops: CDR1 MGHRA, CDR2 YSYEKL. The CDR3 sequence: CASSQDRTLNTEAFF. The CDR3 bases are TGCGCCAGCAGCCAAGACAGGACACTGAACACTGAAGCTTTCTTT.

The chain uses TRBV30 and TRBJ1-2; 7 bases agree with TRBD1. The CDR3 loop spans 11 amino acids. The V gene end was trimmed by 4 bases and the J gene end by 5 bases; junction bases not matched to a gene: 1. The germline CDR1 and CDR2 sequences are GTSNPN and SVGIG (reference sequence). CDR3 in DNA: TGTGCCTGGACGACAGGGTATGGCTACACCTTC. Translated, it gives CAWTTGYGYTF. The whole variable domain, filled in from reference TRBV30 and TRBJ1-2, reads SQTIHQWPATLVQPVGSPLSLECTVEGTSNPNLYWYRQAAGRGLQLLFYSVGIGQISSEVPQNLSASRPQDRQFILSSKKLLLSDSGFYLCAWTTGYGYTFGSGTRLTVV.

The V gene is TRBV27, the J gene TRBJ2-7, with 7 nucleotides matching TRBD1. This CDR3 region has 13 residues. The ends lost 5 bases at V and 6 bases at J; junction bases unmatched: 7. Looked up from germline, CDR1 is MNHEY and CDR2 is SMNVEV (reference sequence). In DNA form, the CDR3 reads TGTGCCAGCAGTCCCACCAGACAGGGCGAGCAGTACTTC. Residues: CASSPTRQGEQYF.

The chain carries TRBV30 and TRBJ1-3; 7 nucleotides align to TRBD1. V shed 3 bases, J shed 4 bases, and the junction held 9 bases outside the gene matches. Germline values: CDR1 GTSNPN, CDR2 SVGIG (reference sequence). This CDR3 comprises 15 residues. The CDR3 nucleotides read TGTGCCTGGAGCCGAAGGGGGCAGTTGGGAAACACCATATATTTT. Its translation: CAWSRRGQLGNTIYF.

V is TRBV7-9 and J is TRBJ2-5; TRBD2 matches at 11 bases. Germline-derived CDR1 and CDR2 are SEHNR and FQNEAQ (reference sequence). V lost 5 bases to trimming and J lost 7 bases; unmatched junction nucleotides: 3. CDR3 size: 13 residues. This CDR3 reads CASSQGLAGTQYF. The CDR3 bases are TGTGCCAGCAGCCAAGGACTAGCGGGGACCCAGTACTTC.

The CDR3 region is CASSLGREAFF. The DNA of the CDR3 is TGCGCCAGCAGCTTGGGCAGAGAAGCTTTCTTT. This chain connects TRBV5-1 to TRBJ1-1, with D unclear. Between the trimmed V and J ends, which lost 0 bases and 8 bases, there was a span of 5 bases. The CDR3 spans 11 residues. CDR1 SGHRS and CDR2 YFSETQ come from the germline V gene. Filled out from reference TRBV5-1 and TRBJ1-1, the complete variable domain reads KAGVTQTPRYLIKTRGQQVTLSCSPISGHRSVSWYQQTPGQGLQFLFEYFSETQRNKGNFPGRFSGRQFSNSRSEMNVSTLELGDSALYLCASSLGREAFFGQGTRLTVV.

The J gene is TRBJ2-7, the V gene TRBV15; 8 nucleotides align to TRBD1. V was clipped by 3 bases and J by 0 bases; unmatched bases: 10. Looked up from germline, CDR1 is LNHNV and CDR2 is YYDKDF (reference sequence). The CDR3 length is 17 residues. This CDR3 reads CATSRDRGQAYSYEQYF. The CDR3 nucleotides are TGTGCCACCAGCAGGGATAGGGGACAGGCCTACTCCTACGAGCAGTACTTC.

The J gene is TRBJ2-2, the V gene TRBV7-6; D may be TRBD1 (6 bases). V lost 0 bases and J 1 base, leaving 9 bases between the germline ends. This CDR3 comprises 16 residues. Germline V gene lookup returns CDR1 SGHVS and CDR2 FNYEAQ. CDR3 protein: CASSLARTENTGELFF. The CDR3 DNA reads TGTGCCAGCAGCTTAGCCAGGACAGAGAACACCGGGGAGCTGTTTTTT. The variable domain in full, completed from reference TRBV7-6 and TRBJ2-2, reads GAGVSQSPRYKVTKRGQDVALRCDPISGHVSLYWYRQALGQGPEFLTYFNYEAQQDKSGLPNDRFSAERPEGSISTLTIQRTEQRDSAMYRCASSLARTENTGELFFGEGSRLTVL.

The V and J genes are TRBV15 and TRBJ2-3, with D maybe TRBD2 (6 bases). The CDR3 is 15 residues long. V gave up 5 bases and J gave up 0 bases, with 12 bases separating them. CDR1 and CDR2 from the germline V gene are LNHNV and YYDKDF (reference sequence). This CDR3 reads CATSLWRDSTDTQYF. Written as DNA, the CDR3 is TGTGCCACCAGCCTCTGGCGGGATAGCACAGATACGCAGTATTTT.

This clone has more than one count but fewer than ten. J is TRBJ2-1 and V is TRBV30; 10 positions agree with TRBD2. This CDR3 is built from 15 residues. V lost 3 bases, J lost 3 bases, and 5 bases stayed unmatched. Germline V lookup: CDR1 GTSNPN, CDR2 SVGIG (reference sequence). CDR3 sequence: CAWRPLAGFYNEQFF. In DNA form, the CDR3 reads TGTGCCTGGAGACCACTAGCGGGATTCTACAATGAGCAGTTCTTC.

V and J are TRBV5-1 and TRBJ2-1, with D tentatively TRBD2 (7 bases). This CDR3 is built from 12 residues. Per the germline V gene, CDR1 is SGHRS and CDR2 is YFSETQ. V lost 6 bases to trimming and J lost 15 bases, with 19 bases between them. The DNA for the CDR3 is TGCGCCAGCACAATAGGGGCGGGGGCGCCGTTCTTC. Its translation: CASTIGAGAPFF.

The rearrangement joins TRBV18 to TRBJ1-6; a weak D match, TRBD1 (6 bases). V was pared by 2 bases and J by 14 bases, with 16 bases between. The germline CDR1 and CDR2 sequences are KGHSH and LQKENI. The CDR3 covers 14 residues. This CDR3 is CASSPGDLTGALHF. DNA of the CDR3: TGTGCCAGCTCACCAGGGGACCTGACAGGCGCCCTCCACTTT.

This clone was seen once. CDR3 protein: CASSITGGSTEAFF. The CDR3 region has the DNA TGTGCCAGCAGCATAACAGGGGGTAGCACTGAAGCTTTCTTT. The chain couples TRBV27 to TRBJ1-1, with 8 bases aligning to TRBD1. Germline V gives CDR1 MNHEY, CDR2 SMNVEV (reference sequence). The V segment lost 6 bases and the J segment 4 bases; nucleotides outside the gene matches: 7. The CDR3 is made up of 14 amino acids.

CDR3 amino acids: CASRKIANYGYTF. CDR3 sequence (DNA): TGTGCCAGCCGAAAAATAGCTAACTATGGCTACACCTTC. This chain uses TRBV27 with TRBJ1-2, with D hard to call. The CDR3 totals 13 residues. CDR1 is MNHEY, CDR2 SMNVEV, per germline (reference sequence). The ends were cut back, 8 bases at V and 0 bases at J, with 10 bases in the middle.